This TCR beta chain was identified in a study of low-dose radiotherapy and immunotherapy resistance in tumors. Across the study: Dosing for Cohort 2 consisted of 1 Gy per fraction every two weeks, reaching a total of 13 Gy over 26 weeks. Ipilimumab 1 mg/kg every six weeks, together with nivolumab 240 mg every two weeks, was given intravenously to patients. Every two weeks, cyclophosphamide 200 mg/m2 was infused one day before radiation plus immunotherapy. Patients took aspirin (300 mg orally, daily) for four cycles beginning at cycle 1 day 1.

With TRAV- and TRBV-specific primers, first-strand cDNA was made, covering the alpha and beta chains. Using a constant-region primer together with a V-primer adapter, TCRs were subjected to 20 PCR cycles of amplification. TCRdb ran MiXCR on the reads and lists one entry per CDR3 protein. The sample contains about 13,000 distinct CDR3 sequences, roughly 60% of which appear only once. This sequence was found in a human donor with advanced metastatic prostate, ovarian, gallbladder or colorectal cancer (not recorded which). This table probably holds off-target reads from a library built for another chain.

The CDR3 is CASSHLPGQGDQKLFF. In nucleotides, the CDR3 is TGTGCCAGCAGCCATCTTCCGGGACAGGGGGATCAAAAACTGTTTTTT. The rearrangement links TRBV3-1 to TRBJ1-4; 11 bases are shared with TRBD1. The V and J ends lost 3 bases and 9 bases, in that order; junction bases with no gene match: 9. CDR3 length equals 16 residues. Germline CDR1 reads LGHDT; CDR2 reads YNNKEL (reference sequence). Together with reference TRBV3-1 and TRBJ1-4, the CDR3 gives the full variable domain: DTAVSQTPKYLVTQMGNDKSIKCEQNLGHDTMYWYKQDSKKFLKIMFSYNNKELIINETVPNRFSPKSPDKAHLNLHINSLELGDSAVYFCASSHLPGQGDQKLFFGSGTQLSVL.